The 17 T cell receptor beta chains presented below share a single source sample, sequenced in a study of T cells after yellow fever vaccination. TCRdb redid the calling of the 5' RACE reads with MiXCR, one entry per CDR3 protein. The sample consists of some 290,000 distinct CDR3 sequences, around 10% of them appearing once. The material sequenced was CD4+ T cells sorted from PBMCs, taken 45 days after the yellow fever booster vaccination. The source of these receptors is a man aged 18-30 years who received the YFV17D yellow fever vaccine.

A few counts support this clonotype. The chain carries TRBV7-2 and TRBJ1-4; D unresolved. Germline V gene lookup returns CDR1 SGHTA and CDR2 FQGNSA. V was pared by 1 base and J by 10 bases, with 10 bases between. The CDR3 sequence is 13 residues long. CDR3 nucleotide sequence: TGTGCCAGCAGCTTAGGGGAAACCCGAAAACTGTTTTTT. Amino acids: CASSLGETRKLFF.

This clonotype appeared many times. V usage is TRBV27 and J usage is TRBJ1-1; D not certain. The CDR3 has 13 residues. Germline-derived CDR1 and CDR2 are MNHEY and SMNVEV (reference sequence). V was shortened by 2 bases and J by 3 bases, with 7 bases between the two germline ends. The DNA for the CDR3 is TGTGCCAGCAGTTTAAAGGACGACACTGAAGCTTTCTTT. It encodes CASSLKDDTEAFF.

CDR3 in amino acids: CAISAAEIYGYTF. The CDR3 region has the DNA TGTGCCATCAGTGCGGCGGAAATCTATGGCTACACCTTC. The rearrangement links TRBV10-3 to TRBJ1-2; no reliable D call. The germline CDR1 and CDR2 sequences are ENHRY and SYGVKD. Trimming cost V 4 bases and J 4 bases, with 10 bases left between them. CDR3 length: 13 residues.

The gene calls are TRBV4-1 and TRBJ2-5; perhaps TRBD2 as D (5 bases). Per germline, CDR1 MGHRA and CDR2 YSYEKL. Between the trimmed V and J ends, which lost 2 bases and 2 bases, there was a span of 12 bases. The CDR3 extends over 15 amino acids. The CDR3 here is CASSQSPGGQETQYF. CDR3 DNA: TGCGCCAGCAGCCAATCCCCCGGAGGTCAAGAGACCCAGTACTTC.

This clonotype was seen only a few times. The chain combines TRBV15 with TRBJ1-1, with a possible D match to TRBD1 (5 bases). Per the germline V gene, CDR1 is LNHNV and CDR2 is YYDKDF (reference sequence). V was cut by 2 bases and J by 1 base, with 5 bases left in between. This CDR3 is built from 13 residues. CDR3 nucleotide sequence: TGTGCCACCAGCAGACAGGGGAACACTGAAGCTTTCTTT. Protein sequence: CATSRQGNTEAFF.

CDR3 sequence: CASRHRSDRVSHTEAFF. The CDR3, as DNA: TGCGCCAGCAGGCATAGAAGCGACAGAGTTTCGCATACTGAAGCTTTCTTT. This chain links TRBV4-1 with TRBJ1-1; maybe TRBD1 (5 bases). This CDR3 spans 17 amino acids. Per the germline V gene, CDR1 is MGHRA and CDR2 is YSYEKL. V shed 6 bases and J shed 5 bases, with 25 bases lying between them.

This clonotype has more than one count but fewer than ten. This chain links TRBV7-2 with TRBJ2-3, with D maybe TRBD1 (5 bases). Germline V gives CDR1 SGHTA, CDR2 FQGNSA. CDR3 size: 15 residues. V shed 2 bases and J shed 3 bases, with 12 bases lying between them. Here the CDR3 DNA reads TGTGCCAGCAGCTTAATCCCAGGGTCGACAGATACGCAGTATTTT. Translated, it gives CASSLIPGSTDTQYF.

This chain connects TRBV5-1 to TRBJ2-2; 9 bases line up with TRBD1. CDR3 length: 17 residues. Per germline, CDR1 SGHRS and CDR2 YFSETQ. Germline trimming cut 0 bases from V and 6 bases from J; bases unmatched to any gene: 9. The CDR3 protein is CASSLAKGTGIAGELFF. DNA of the CDR3: TGCGCCAGCAGCTTGGCCAAGGGGACAGGGATCGCCGGGGAGCTGTTTTTT.

This clonotype was seen more than once but under ten times. The chain employs TRBV7-6 and TRBJ2-1; D may be TRBD1 (7 bases). CDR1 SGHVS and CDR2 FNYEAQ come from the germline V gene. This CDR3 contains 15 residues. V was cut by 5 bases and J by 7 bases, with 18 bases left in between. The chain's CDR3 is CASSPRGRGENEQFF. For the CDR3, the DNA is TGTGCCAGCAGCCCCCGTGGCAGGGGGGAGAATGAGCAGTTCTTC.

V is TRBV7-9 and J is TRBJ1-5; TRBD1 is a possible D gene (5 bases). This CDR3 has 14 residues. Germline lookup yields CDR1 SEHNR and CDR2 FQNEAQ (reference sequence). Trimming stripped 6 bases from V and 5 bases from J, with 14 bases between. The CDR3 DNA follows: TGTGCCAGCAGTGGGCAGGGTGAGGATCAGCCCCAGCATTTT. Translated: CASSGQGEDQPQHF.

This clonotype came up many times. This sequence joins TRBV7-9 and TRBJ1-6; 7 bases align to TRBD1. The J segment lost 8 bases and the V segment lost 5 bases, leaving 6 bases of the junction unmatched. The CDR3 is made up of 14 amino acids. In germline, CDR1 is SEHNR, CDR2 FQNEAQ (reference sequence). CDR3: CASSLDREYSPLHF. The CDR3 DNA reads TGTGCCAGCAGCCTCGACAGGGAATATTCACCCCTCCACTTT.

This clonotype showed up just a few times. The gene calls are TRBV5-6 and TRBJ2-1; TRBD2 agrees at 7 bases. This CDR3 contains 12 residues. V lost 4 bases and J lost 7; bases outside the gene matches: 2. CDR1 and CDR2 from the germline V gene are SGHDT and YYEEEE. The CDR3 sequence is CASSREANEQFF. In DNA, the CDR3 is TGTGCCAGCAGCCGGGAGGCTAATGAGCAGTTCTTC.

J is TRBJ2-2 and V is TRBV7-9; D is unresolved. V dropped 6 bases and J dropped 8 bases, with 16 bases sitting between them. In germline, CDR1 is SEHNR, CDR2 FQNEAQ (reference sequence). This CDR3 has 14 residues. This CDR3 reads CASRSIVSPGELFF. The CDR3 region has the DNA TGTGCCAGCAGATCTATCGTCTCACCAGGGGAGCTGTTTTTT.

This clonotype appeared many times. The chain combines TRBV4-2 with TRBJ2-5; D unresolved. V dropped 0 bases and J dropped 1 base, with 3 bases sitting between them. The CDR3 totals 13 residues. The germline V gene encodes CDR1 LGHNA and CDR2 YNFKEQ. The CDR3 is CASSQEFQETQYF. The DNA for the CDR3 is TGTGCCAGCAGCCAAGAATTCCAAGAGACCCAGTACTTC.

V usage is TRBV7-9 and J usage is TRBJ1-3, with D hard to call. The CDR3 contains 14 residues. The germline V gene encodes CDR1 SEHNR and CDR2 FQNEAQ (reference sequence). The V and J ends lost 8 bases and 0 bases respectively, with 11 bases between them. CDR3 in DNA: TGTGCCAGCCAAACCCGGGGCTCTGGAAACACCATATATTTT. Amino acid sequence: CASQTRGSGNTIYF.

Ten or more counts support this clonotype. V and J are TRBV7-2 and TRBJ2-7; D possibly uses TRBD1 or TRBD2 (6 bases each). Germline V gene lookup returns CDR1 SGHTA and CDR2 FQGNSA. V was trimmed by 5 bases and J by 6 bases, leaving 17 bases between them. This CDR3 has 14 residues. The CDR3 region has the DNA TGTGCCAGCAGCGCGGGACACCCGACCTCCGAGCAGTACTTC. Amino acids: CASSAGHPTSEQYF.

The J gene is TRBJ1-6, the V gene TRBV12-3 or TRBV12-4; D not resolved. The length of the CDR3 is 17 residues. Trimming pared 5 bases from V and 10 bases from J, leaving 24 bases between. CDR3 sequence: CASSPRRGVIEDSPLHF. CDR3 DNA sequence: TGTGCCAGCAGTCCACGACGGGGAGTTATTGAAGACTCACCCCTCCACTTT.